The clone carrying this T cell receptor beta chain was seen only a few times. Its target is not known. Unmatched junction bases numbered 12, after V lost 5 bases and J lost 6 bases. CDR1 and CDR2 (germline): SGHNT, YENEEA. This CDR3 has 15 amino acids. A universal primer site came from template switching; cDNA carried unique molecular identifiers. TCRdb analysed the 5' RACE reads with MiXCR anew, one entry per CDR3 protein. The data show under 900,000 distinct CDR3 sequences, about 12% seen once. This entry belongs to a study of identical twins. Study-level points and caveats: Fewer insertions were carried by abundant cord blood beta clonotypes, but none was seen in memory repertoires. The study reached conclusions through statistical analysis that was cross-sectional, not following the same donors.

The data also belong to a second study, concerning yellow fever vaccine responses in identical twins.

The genes are TRBV11-3 and TRBJ1-2, with 7 nucleotides matching TRBD1. Material for sequencing was PBMCs. This TCR was recovered from a young woman in good health. The DNA of the CDR3 is TGTGCCAGCAGCCCGCTGACAGGGCCGGCGGATGGCTACACCTTC. Its protein product is CASSPLTGPADGYTF.